The present T cell receptor (beta chain) was sequenced within a study of blood T cell repertoires in COVID-19 (dated by TCRdb to 2018 to 2021). As for the study more broadly: Samples from collaborators originated in the United States, Italy and Spain and spanned both the acute and convalescent phases of COVID-19. The prospective study material was composed of cDNA or gDNA derived from T cells, B-cell-depleted T cells, or PBMCs. The dataset comprised deeply sampled blood TCRbeta repertoires from subjects exposed to, actively infected with, or recovered from COVID-19. The repertoires were released in a freely available public database intended as a resource for research on the immune response to SARS-CoV-2. Samples came from the ongoing ImmuneRACE study (first 160 participants) plus 1,254 subjects from 6 global collaborators. Nearly every sample came with metadata listing a de-identified subject ID, COVID-19 status, age in years and sex. Where available, HLA class I and class II types were obtained from metadata supplied by the sample provider rather than from assay-based typing. Study-level results and caveats: The amount of clinical and demographic metadata varied by source and participant and was provided uncurated.

TCRbeta CDR3 regions were amplified from genomic DNA using the immunoSEQ Assay, a bias-controlled multiplex PCR. The authors' pipeline ran thus. The number of nucleated cells in each sample was estimated by amplification of reference gene primers within the assay. To quantify the absolute abundance of each unique TCRbeta CDR3 rearrangement, sequence reads were collapsed and filtered. Productive Simpson clonality was computed per sample as the square root of Simpson's diversity index over productive rearrangements. The table was pulled from immuneACCESS by TCRdb, which kept in-frame rearrangements only. Such tables lose some clones; where checked, under half of the loss comes from unresolved V genes, and the rest has no known cause. That table furnishes V, J and clone size, whereas the DNA furnished D and trimming. This sample holds 90,000 to 120,000 clones; 88% were observed only once. The ten largest clonotypes hold 5.5% to 8% of the sample.

Whole blood was collected in K2EDTA tubes by collaborating institutions according to the institutions' own protocols. For TCRbeta analysis, collaborators shipped samples as frozen whole blood, isolated PBMCs, or DNA extracted from either of those sample types. The CDR3 covers 14 residues, taking in both the cysteine and the phenylalanine. Just the 42-base CDR3 DNA is kept, in frame starting at base 1. CDR1 and CDR2 are read off the germline V gene (reference sequence) as LNHDA and SQIVND. Trimming at the junction amounts to 8 bases on V and 4 bases on J, and the germline ends lie 14 bases apart. As concerns this clone: Its antigen is still unknown. No much larger clone exists at a distance of one base, and base qualities are not known.

The sequence derives from a woman aged 60 to 75 with acute or convalescent COVID-19. The sequence is built from TRBV19 and TRBJ2-2, with TRBD1 as a weak D call on 6 bases. The sequencing input was peripheral blood. The sequenced DNA: TGTGCCAGTCCTCAGGGGTTCATCACCGGGGAGCTGTTTTTT. Translated, this gives CASPQGFITGELFF.